This T cell receptor (beta chain) stems from a study of T cell responses to AZD1222 COVID-19 vaccine. Broader study findings: The donor cohort was predominantly white British with a female majority, and clonal diversity may have been underestimated. CD4 TCRs linked to vaccination spanned spike, dominating at 160-218 and 743-854. Baseline seropositivity occurred in only 5 or 6 AZD1222 recipients.

Method: immunoSEQ multiplex PCR; TCRdb's copy keeps in-frame clones and lacks some. The repertoire holds tens of thousands of clones, with around three quarters as singletons. V was trimmed by 0 bases and J by 8 bases, leaving 12 bases between them. CDR3 length: 14 amino acids. The V gene's germline CDR1 is SGHRS and CDR2 YFSETQ. It was second doses at about 4 or about 12 weeks that were pooled. Worth noting for this clone: Antigen: not known.

This chain uses TRBV5-1 with TRBJ1-3; no reliable D call. The sample was peripheral blood, taken 28 days after the second AZD1222 dose. This TCR came from an adult who received the AZD1222 COVID-19 vaccine. The CDR3 region is CASSLGETGDTIYF. CDR3 DNA sequence: TGCGCCAGCAGCTTGGGAGAAACTGGGGACACCATATATTTT.